This record covers a single TCR beta chain. As a fraction of the sample, this clonotype is medium-sized (0.01 to 0.1%). What antigen it recognizes has not been identified. No base-level quality is on record; no much larger clone is a single base apart. Library preparation was by 5' RACE. TCRdb records NextSeq 500 as the sequencer. To allow correction of PCR and sequencing errors, the TCR library protocol tagged every TCR cDNA molecule with a unique molecular identifier. Per the original workflow: Decombinator tools were used for TCR identification, UMI-based error correction and CDR3 extraction. Expanded TCRs were defined as those above a frequency of 2 per 1,000, corresponding to the top 1% of the tumor frequency distribution. Renyi diversity was computed with the R vegan package after each repertoire had been subsampled 100 times to 5,000 TCRs. To build CDR3 similarity networks, amino acid triplet string-kernel similarity was used, and CDR3s were connected when their pairwise similarity was above 0.82. TCRdb reran the public reads through fastp at Q25 and MiXCR, keeping productive beta chains. Each entry is one CDR3 protein sequence, shown with its most common DNA and genes. The V and J calls come from TCRdb's annotation, not from the publication. For this sample the table gives some 4,000 distinct CDR3 sequences, of which more than 25% were detected only once. Clones ranked in the top ten supply roughly 13% of the sample.

Explained via the paper, the time point label denotes: sample taken at primary tumor resection. Whole RNA extracted from tumor and nontumor lung tissue, or from cryopreserved PBMC samples, was used for TCR sequencing without cell sorting. Samples were obtained from approximately 70 patients with early-stage, untreated non-small cell lung cancer from the lung TRACERx cohort. Only patients with enough RNA available from two or more tumor regions were chosen for TCR sequencing. Before being selected, tumor and adjacent nontumor lung specimens were reviewed by a lung pathologist. This record comes from a study of spatial heterogeneity in lung cancer (dated by TCRdb to the late 2010s). Background for the entire study: More beta-chain than alpha-chain transcripts were consistently detected, likely reflecting higher beta-chain transcript abundance. In the raw uncorrected reads, each unique combination of TCR and UMI appeared on average more than ten times. TCR alpha and beta repertoires were quantitatively compared across multiple tumor regions, matched nontumor lung and blood in non-small cell lung cancer. TCR repertoire features were related to nonsynonymous mutation counts determined by whole-exome sequencing of tumor tissue. Both alpha and beta chains were TCR-sequenced in approximately 200 tumor regions, some 64 matched nontumor lung samples and around 50 PBMC samples obtained at surgery.

Reading from cysteine to phenylalanine, the CDR3 counts 12 amino acids. Here the CDR3 DNA is all that survives: 36 bases in frame from base 1. The CDR1 and CDR2 encoded by the germline V gene are MNHNS and SASEGT. The junction shows trimming of 8 bases on V and 8 bases on J, and the gene matches do not reach 8 bases of it. Here is what the overall study found, with its caveats: Additional single-cell paired TCR alpha and beta sequencing was considered necessary to confirm, at a functional level, the hypothesis that regional TCRs recognize regional mutations.

This chain joins TRBV6-1 to TRBJ2-5, with 7 bases aligning to TRBD1. The origin of this receptor is a male donor with early-stage non-small cell lung cancer. The sequenced sample was normal lung tissue next to the tumor, obtained at surgery. The DNA is TGTGCCAGCGCCTACAGGGGTAAAACCCAGTACTTC. Translated, this is CASAYRGKTQYF.